A selection of T cell receptor beta chains follows, all from one sample in a study of beta chain features in type 1 diabetes. Sequenced by immunoSEQ multiplex PCR; TCRdb stores in-frame clones only, minus some. The sample shows under 130,000 clones, around 30% of them seen only once. The sample consisted of central memory CD4+ T cells from blood. Receptors originate from a woman aged 18-29 years with type 1 diabetes. The CDR3 runs from the conserved cysteine through the conserved F or W. Each record gives: V gene, D gene, J gene, clone size, CDR3 protein, CDR3 DNA. D genes are given only for firm matches. Clone sizes are given selectively: once, few, many, or a class where the clone is expanded.

TRBV7-9	TRBD2	TRBJ2-7	few	CASSLVGGSGEQYF	TGTGCCAGCAGCTTAGTGGGCGGGAGCGGCGAGCAGTACTTC
TRBV30	TRBD1	TRBJ1-4	few	CACTPGTGATFNEKLFF	TGTGCCTGCACCCCCGGGACAGGGGCTACGTTTAATGAAAAACTGTTTTTT
TRBV29-1	.	TRBJ1-2	few	CSVQPARWAGYTF	TGCAGCGTTCAGCCGGCCCGATGGGCCGGCTACACCTTC
TRBV7-9	TRBD2	TRBJ2-1	few	CASSLVAGLYNEQFF	TGTGCCAGCAGCTTAGTAGCGGGGTTATACAATGAGCAGTTCTTC
TRBV7-2	.	TRBJ2-3	.	CASSLGRRDTQYF	TGTGCCAGCAGCCTTGGGCGAAGAGATACGCAGTATTTT
TRBV19	.	TRBJ2-1	.	CASSTPRGANEQFF	TGTGCCAGTAGTACCCCCCGGGGGGCCAATGAGCAGTTCTTC
TRBV7-2	.	TRBJ2-7	.	CASSPPAYEQYF	TGTGCCAGCAGCCCCCCAGCCTACGAGCAGTACTTC
TRBV6-5	TRBD1	TRBJ1-1	.	CASRFTDRVSTEAFF	TGTGCCAGCAGGTTCACGGACAGGGTGTCAACTGAAGCTTTCTTT
TRBV5-5	.	TRBJ2-7	few	CASSVGTYEQYF	TGTGCCAGCAGCGTCGGGACTTACGAGCAGTACTTC
TRBV11-2	TRBD2	TRBJ2-1	few	CASVNGGLAGSSYNEQFF	TGTGCCAGCGTAAACGGCGGGCTAGCGGGAAGCTCCTACAATGAGCAGTTCTTC
TRBV11-2	TRBD2	TRBJ2-1	.	CASSLNGRRGNEQFF	TGTGCCAGCAGCTTAAACGGGAGGCGTGGCAATGAGCAGTTCTTC
TRBV18	.	TRBJ1-2	few	CASSPNRESHYGYTF	TGTGCCAGCTCACCCAACAGGGAGTCTCACTATGGCTACACCTTC
TRBV28	.	TRBJ1-4	.	CASKPGGANEKLFF	TGTGCCAGCAAACCGGGAGGAGCTAATGAAAAACTGTTTTTT
TRBV19	.	TRBJ1-1	.	CASSEDRNTEAFF	TGTGCCAGTAGCGAGGACAGGAACACTGAAGCTTTCTTT
TRBV2	TRBD2	TRBJ2-1	.	CASTLERSGISNEQFF	TGTGCCAGTACCTTGGAGCGTAGCGGGATTTCCAATGAGCAGTTCTTC
TRBV2	TRBD2	TRBJ2-4	.	CASSSPGGLGNIQYF	TGTGCCAGCAGCTCACCGGGAGGTCTGGGAAACATTCAGTACTTC
TRBV7-2	.	TRBJ2-1	.	CASSLASTNPGYEQFF	TGTGCCAGCAGCTTAGCGAGCACCAACCCAGGGTATGAGCAGTTCTTC
TRBV18	TRBD2	TRBJ2-3	.	CASSRIVLRTGGTTDTQYF	TGTGCCAGCTCACGAATTGTCCTGAGGACGGGGGGGACCACAGATACGCAGTATTTT
TRBV7-9	.	TRBJ2-5	few	CASSLPGQAGKTQYF	TGTGCCAGCAGCTTACCGGGTCAAGCAGGGAAGACCCAGTACTTC
TRBV4-2	.	TRBJ1-2	few	CASSQDGRNYGYTF	TGTGCCAGCAGCCAAGATGGCCGAAACTATGGCTACACCTTC
TRBV4-3	.	TRBJ1-6	.	CASSQEIRGTSPLHF	TGCGCCAGCAGCCAAGAGATAAGGGGAACTTCACCCCTCCACTTT
TRBV9	TRBD1	TRBJ2-3	few	CASSVATGPYFTDTQYF	TGTGCCAGCAGCGTAGCGACAGGGCCGTATTTCACAGATACGCAGTATTTT
TRBV29-1	.	TRBJ1-1	few	CSAKDNFMNTEAFF	TGCAGCGCCAAGGACAACTTCATGAACACTGAAGCTTTCTTT
TRBV27	.	TRBJ1-2	.	CASSFGGANYGYTF	TGTGCCAGCAGTTTTGGTGGGGCAAACTATGGCTACACCTTC
TRBV9	.	TRBJ2-2	few	CASSPRYTGELFF	TGTGCCAGCAGCCCTCGGTACACCGGGGAGCTGTTTTTT
TRBV30	TRBD2	TRBJ2-1	few	CAWSLGTSGRNEQFF	TGTGCCTGGAGTTTGGGGACTAGCGGACGCAATGAGCAGTTCTTC
TRBV6-5	TRBD1	TRBJ2-2	.	CASSSRQGGAGELFF	TGTGCCAGCAGTTCGAGACAGGGTGGTGCCGGGGAGCTGTTTTTT
TRBV30	.	TRBJ2-5	.	CAWQPGLNKGETQYF	TGTGCCTGGCAACCGGGACTCAATAAGGGGGAGACCCAGTACTTC